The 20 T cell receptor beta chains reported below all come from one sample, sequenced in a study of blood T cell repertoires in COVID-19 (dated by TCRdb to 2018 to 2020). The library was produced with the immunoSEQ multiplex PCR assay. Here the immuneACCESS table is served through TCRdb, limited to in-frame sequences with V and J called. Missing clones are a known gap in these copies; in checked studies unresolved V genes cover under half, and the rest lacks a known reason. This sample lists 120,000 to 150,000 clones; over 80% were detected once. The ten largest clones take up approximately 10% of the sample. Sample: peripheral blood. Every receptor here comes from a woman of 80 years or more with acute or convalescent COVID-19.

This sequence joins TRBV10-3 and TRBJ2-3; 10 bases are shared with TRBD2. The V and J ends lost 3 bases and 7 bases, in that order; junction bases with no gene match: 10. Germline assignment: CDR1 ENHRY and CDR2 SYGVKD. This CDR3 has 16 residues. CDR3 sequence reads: CAISEAASGGANTQYF. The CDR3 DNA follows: TGTGCCATCAGTGAAGCAGCGAGCGGGGGGGCGAATACGCAGTATTTT.

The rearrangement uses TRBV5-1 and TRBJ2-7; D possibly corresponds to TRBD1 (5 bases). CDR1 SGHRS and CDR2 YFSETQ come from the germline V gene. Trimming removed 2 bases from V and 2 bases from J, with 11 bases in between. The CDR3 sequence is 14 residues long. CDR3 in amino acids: CASSFTGPPYEQYF. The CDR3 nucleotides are TGCGCCAGCAGCTTTACAGGACCACCCTACGAGCAGTACTTC.

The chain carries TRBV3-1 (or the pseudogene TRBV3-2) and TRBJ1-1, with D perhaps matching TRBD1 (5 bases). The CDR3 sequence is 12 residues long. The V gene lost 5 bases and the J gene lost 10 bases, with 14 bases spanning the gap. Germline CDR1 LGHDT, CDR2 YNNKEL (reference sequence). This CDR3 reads CASSKWGGGAFF. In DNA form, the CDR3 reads TGTGCCAGCAGCAAATGGGGCGGCGGAGCTTTCTTT.

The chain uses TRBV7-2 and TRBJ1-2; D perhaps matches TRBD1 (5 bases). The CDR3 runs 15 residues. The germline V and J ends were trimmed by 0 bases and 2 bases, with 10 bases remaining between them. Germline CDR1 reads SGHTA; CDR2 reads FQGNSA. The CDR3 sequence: CASSLAQGLNYGYTF. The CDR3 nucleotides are TGTGCCAGCAGCTTAGCGCAGGGATTAAACTATGGCTACACCTTC.

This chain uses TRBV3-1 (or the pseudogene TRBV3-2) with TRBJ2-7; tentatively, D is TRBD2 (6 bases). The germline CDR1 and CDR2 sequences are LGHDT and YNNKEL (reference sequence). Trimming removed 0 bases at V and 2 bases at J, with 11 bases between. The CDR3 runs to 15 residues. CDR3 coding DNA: TGTGCCAGCAGCCAAGACAGCGGAGGGACCTACGAGCAGTACTTC. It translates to CASSQDSGGTYEQYF.

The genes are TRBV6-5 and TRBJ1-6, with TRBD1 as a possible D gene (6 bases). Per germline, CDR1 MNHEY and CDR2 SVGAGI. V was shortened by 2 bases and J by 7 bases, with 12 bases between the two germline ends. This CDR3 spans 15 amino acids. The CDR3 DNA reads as TGTGCCAGCAGTTACCGCAGGGACACCAATTCACCCCTCCACTTT. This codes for CASSYRRDTNSPLHF.

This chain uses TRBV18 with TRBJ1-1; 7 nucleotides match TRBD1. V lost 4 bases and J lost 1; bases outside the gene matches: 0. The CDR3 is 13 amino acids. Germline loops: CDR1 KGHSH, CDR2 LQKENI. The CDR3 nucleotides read TGTGCCAGCTCACGACAGGGGAACACTGAAGCTTTCTTT. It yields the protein CASSRQGNTEAFF.

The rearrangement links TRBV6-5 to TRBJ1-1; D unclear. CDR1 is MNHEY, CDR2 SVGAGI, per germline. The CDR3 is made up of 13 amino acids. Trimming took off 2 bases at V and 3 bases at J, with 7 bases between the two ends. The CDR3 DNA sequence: TGTGCCAGCAGTTACCGGTCATACACTGAAGCTTTCTTT. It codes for CASSYRSYTEAFF.

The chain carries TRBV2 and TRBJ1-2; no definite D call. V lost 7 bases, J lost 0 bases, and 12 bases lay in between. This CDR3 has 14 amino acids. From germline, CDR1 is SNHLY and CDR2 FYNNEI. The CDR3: CASKRVFTNYGYTF. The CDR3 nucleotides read TGTGCCAGCAAGAGGGTCTTTACTAACTATGGCTACACCTTC.

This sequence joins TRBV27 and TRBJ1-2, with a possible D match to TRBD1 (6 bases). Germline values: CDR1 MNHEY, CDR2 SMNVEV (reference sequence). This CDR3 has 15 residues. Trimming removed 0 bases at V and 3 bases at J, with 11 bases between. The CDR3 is CASSLSSQGYYGYTF. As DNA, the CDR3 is TGTGCCAGCAGTTTATCGAGCCAGGGGTACTATGGCTACACCTTC.

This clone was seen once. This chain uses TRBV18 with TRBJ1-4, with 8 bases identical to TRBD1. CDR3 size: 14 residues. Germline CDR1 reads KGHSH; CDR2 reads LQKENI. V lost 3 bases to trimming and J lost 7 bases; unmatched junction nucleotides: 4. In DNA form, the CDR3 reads TGTGCCAGCTCACCTTGGGACAGGCTTGAAAAACTGTTTTTT. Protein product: CASSPWDRLEKLFF.

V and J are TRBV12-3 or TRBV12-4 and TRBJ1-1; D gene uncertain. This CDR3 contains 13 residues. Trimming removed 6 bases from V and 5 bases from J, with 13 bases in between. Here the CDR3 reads CASSLAGGTEAFF. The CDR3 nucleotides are TGTGCCAGCAGCCTCGCGGGAGGAACTGAAGCTTTCTTT.

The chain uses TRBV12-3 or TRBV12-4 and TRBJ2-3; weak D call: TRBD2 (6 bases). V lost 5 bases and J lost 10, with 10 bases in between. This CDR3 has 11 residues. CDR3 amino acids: CASSPRGAQYF. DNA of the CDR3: TGTGCCAGCAGTCCCCGCGGGGCGCAGTATTTT.

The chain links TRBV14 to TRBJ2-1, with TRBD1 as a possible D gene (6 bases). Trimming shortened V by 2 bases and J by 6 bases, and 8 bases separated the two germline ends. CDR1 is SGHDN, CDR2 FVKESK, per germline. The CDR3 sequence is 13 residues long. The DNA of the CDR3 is TGTGCCAGCAGCCAAAACAGGGCCAATGAGCAGTTCTTC. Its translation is CASSQNRANEQFF.

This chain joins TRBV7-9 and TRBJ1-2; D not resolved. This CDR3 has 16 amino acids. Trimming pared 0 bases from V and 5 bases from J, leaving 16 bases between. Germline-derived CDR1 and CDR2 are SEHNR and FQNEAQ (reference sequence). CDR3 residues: CASSLATEASSYGYTF. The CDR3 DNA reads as TGTGCCAGCAGCTTAGCCACTGAGGCCAGCTCATATGGCTACACCTTC.

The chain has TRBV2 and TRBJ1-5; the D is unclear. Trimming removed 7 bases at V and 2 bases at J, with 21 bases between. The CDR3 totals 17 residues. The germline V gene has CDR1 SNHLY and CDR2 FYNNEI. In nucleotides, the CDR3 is TGTGCCAGCACCCAAAAGGAGACCCCCCGCGGCAATCAGCCCCAGCATTTT. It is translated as CASTQKETPRGNQPQHF.

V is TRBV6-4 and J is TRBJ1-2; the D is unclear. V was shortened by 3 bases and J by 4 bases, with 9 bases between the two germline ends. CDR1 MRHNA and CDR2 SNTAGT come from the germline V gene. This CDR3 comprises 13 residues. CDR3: CASSEGTAYGYTF. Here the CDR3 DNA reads TGTGCCAGCAGTGAGGGTACAGCCTATGGCTACACCTTC.

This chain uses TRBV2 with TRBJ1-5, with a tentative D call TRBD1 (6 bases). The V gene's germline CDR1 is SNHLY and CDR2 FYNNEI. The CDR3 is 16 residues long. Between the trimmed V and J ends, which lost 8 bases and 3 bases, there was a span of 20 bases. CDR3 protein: CASSPQGGGNNQPQHF. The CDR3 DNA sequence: TGTGCCAGCTCCCCGCAGGGAGGGGGTAACAATCAGCCCCAGCATTTT. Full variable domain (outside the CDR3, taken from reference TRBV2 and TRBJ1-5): EPEVTQTPSHQVTQMGQEVILRCVPISNHLYFYWYRQILGQKVEFLVSFYNNEISEKSEIFDDQFSVERPDGSNFTLKIRSTKLEDSAMYFCASSPQGGGNNQPQHFGDGTRLSIL.

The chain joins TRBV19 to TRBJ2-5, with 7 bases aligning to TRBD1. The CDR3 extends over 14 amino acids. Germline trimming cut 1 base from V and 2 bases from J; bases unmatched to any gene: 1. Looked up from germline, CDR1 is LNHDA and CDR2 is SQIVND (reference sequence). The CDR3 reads CASSIGGQQETQYF. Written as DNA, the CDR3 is TGTGCCAGTAGTATAGGGGGACAGCAAGAGACCCAGTACTTC.

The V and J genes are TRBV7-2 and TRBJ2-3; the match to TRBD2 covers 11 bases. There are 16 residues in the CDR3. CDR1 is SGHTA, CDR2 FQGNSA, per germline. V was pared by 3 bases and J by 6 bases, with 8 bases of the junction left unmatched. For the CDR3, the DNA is TGTGCCAGCAGCTTCATTCTAGCGGGGGGTCCGGATACGCAGTATTTT. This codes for CASSFILAGGPDTQYF. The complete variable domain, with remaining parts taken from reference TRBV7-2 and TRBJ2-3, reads GAGVSQSPSNKVTEKGKDVELRCDPISGHTALYWYRQSLGQGLEFLIYFQGNSAPDKSGLPSDRFSAERTGGSVSTLTIQRTQQEDSAVYLCASSFILAGGPDTQYFGPGTRLTVL.